There are a few counts of the clone carrying this TCR beta chain. V was shortened by 5 bases and J by 6 bases, with 13 bases between the two germline ends. Germline V gives CDR1 LGHNA, CDR2 YNFKEQ. The CDR3 is 13 amino acids. Using a J-beta primer mix together with a sample-barcoded 5' primer, a second PCR was run for about 6 to 12 cycles. TCRdb fed the 5' RACE reads into MiXCR, producing one record per CDR3 protein. The sample yields approximately 760,000 distinct CDR3 sequences, around 25% seen once. This sample was included in a study of blood T cells in healthy people across ages. The sample was also reused in another study, on T cells of mothers and their children.

The rearrangement uses TRBV4-2 and TRBJ1-1; D is possibly TRBD1 (6 bases). This TCR was sampled from a boy younger than 18 in good health. Sequencing input: blood. The CDR3 region is CASSEHRDPEAFF. Written as DNA, the CDR3 is TGTGCCAGCAGCGAACACAGGGACCCTGAAGCTTTCTTT.